This T cell receptor (beta chain) came from a study of metastatic and nonmetastatic thyroid tumors. TCRdb reanalyzed the PCR reads via MiXCR. This sample has approximately 12,000 clones, with around 21% found just once. The CDR3 is 13 amino acids. The V end was cut by 4 bases, the J end by 5 bases, with 13 bases between. Germline V gene data show CDR1 as SGHRS and CDR2 as YFSETQ. Among the patients, none had received any treatment before thyroid surgery. The rearrangement uses TRBV5-1 and TRBJ2-7; D gene unclear. This sequence was found in a female donor with papillary thyroid cancer or a benign thyroid nodule (not recorded which). Some clones in this sample may be carry-over from other donors' samples. The sequenced sample was adjacent normal tissue. CDR3 sequence: CASSPVVTDEQYF. The DNA for the CDR3 is TGCGCCAGCAGCCCTGTGGTCACCGACGAGCAGTACTTC.